This paragraph reports one T cell receptor beta chain. What it recognizes is unknown. The V gene end was trimmed by 4 bases and the J gene end by 2 bases; junction bases not matched to a gene: 10. Germline-derived CDR1 and CDR2 are SGHTA and FQGNSA. The CDR3 is 17 amino acids. The entry originates in a study of cytomegalovirus exposure and HLA in healthy donors. Points from the study as a whole: Using the classifier, cytomegalovirus status was reportedly diagnosed with high specificity and sensitivity. A subsequent analysis found that TCR clusters from the first cohort also tended to co-occur in the roughly 120 validation repertoires, with about 93% of cluster scores above 0.

Here immunoSEQ multiplex PCR was the method, and the copy in TCRdb shows in-frame clones only, minus some. The sample comprises over 150,000 clones, around 85% of which are singletons, and about a sixth rests with the top ten. The donors were part of the validation cohort of 95 to 150 subjects. That cohort was separate from the first cohort, which comprised some 670 subjects. The chain is built from TRBV7-2 and TRBJ2-3; TRBD2 matches 9 bases. This sequence was found in a man aged 18 to 30 in good health and CMV-seropositive. Sequences were obtained from PBMCs. The CDR3 protein is CASSSSLAGINTDTQYF. The CDR3 bases are TGTGCCAGCAGCTCCTCCCTAGCGGGGATAAACACAGATACGCAGTATTTT. Drawing the rest from reference TRBV7-2 and TRBJ2-3, the complete variable domain is GAGVSQSPSNKVTEKGKDVELRCDPISGHTALYWYRQSLGQGLEFLIYFQGNSAPDKSGLPSDRFSAERTGGSVSTLTIQRTQQEDSAVYLCASSSSLAGINTDTQYFGPGTRLTVL.